This TCR beta chain was captured by sequencing in a study of blood T cells in healthy people across ages. Study overall: The capture of about one barcoded beta molecule per two T cells was achieved by template switching.

Total RNA was isolated from each sample in quantities of at least 5.5 micrograms. Germline loops: CDR1 LGHNA, CDR2 YSLEER. Trimming shortened V by 1 base and J by 7 bases, and 14 bases separated the two germline ends. There are 16 residues in the CDR3. It was with a sample-barcoded 5' primer and a J-beta primer mix that a second PCR of about 6 to 12 cycles was run. TCRdb redid the calling of the 5' RACE reads with MiXCR, one entry per CDR3 protein. This repertoire shows 780,000 or so distinct CDR3 sequences, 25% found once; its top ten account for around 3.6%. This clonotype has a handful of counts. These sequences were also reported in another study, on T cells of mothers and their children. That paper notes: Samples were obtained from three healthy Caucasian mothers and their six children. The data showed no persistent microchimeric T cell clones.

This receptor was taken from a boy between 10 and 17 years old in good health. Sequenced: blood. The chain employs TRBV4-3 and TRBJ1-6; the D is unclear. CDR3 residues: CASSQGVAFDNSPLHF. The CDR3 DNA is TGCGCCAGCAGCCAAGGGGTCGCTTTTGACAATTCACCCCTCCACTTT.